This T cell receptor (beta chain) was sequenced in a study of blood T cell repertoires in COVID-19. Study information: PBMCs, B-cell-depleted T cells, or T cells were the source of the cDNA or gDNA that made up the material.

The V gene lost 0 bases and the J gene lost 4 bases, with 13 bases spanning the gap. Germline CDR1 and CDR2: MGHRA and YSYEKL. The length of the CDR3 is 15 residues. In the study's own analysis: Estimates of nucleated cell counts were drawn from the amplification of reference gene primers. The data were produced by immunoSEQ multiplex PCR, yet TCRdb's version contains in-frame clones alone and is incomplete. That table gives V, J and clone size, and the DNA gave D and trimming. This sample has approximately 40,000 clones, with 70% to 90% found just once. The material sequenced was peripheral blood. The clonotype comes from a human donor in a cohort sampled during active COVID-19. The chain combines TRBV4-1 with TRBJ2-7; possible D gene TRBD2, 6 bases. The CDR3: CASSQEDLRGYEQYF. The DNA for the CDR3 is TGCGCCAGCAGCCAAGAGGACCTCCGGGGGTACGAGCAGTACTTC.